The 11 T cell receptor beta chains reported below all come from one sample, sequenced in a study of Graves' ophthalmopathy and Graves' hyperthyroidism. Amplifying from RNA transcripts, the study obtained TCR beta CDR3 regions. Following a first-round RT-PCR that used HTBI primers, a second-round multiplex PCR was carried out. TCRdb passed the multiplex PCR reads through MiXCR, listing each CDR3 protein once. Here the sample spans roughly 700,000 distinct CDR3 sequences, roughly two fifths being singletons. Sequenced input: peripheral blood. The receptors shown here come from an adult man with Graves' ophthalmopathy.

This clonotype was recorded a few times. V usage is TRBV11-2 and J usage is TRBJ1-5; no definite D call. Germline V CDR1 and CDR2: SGHAT, FQNNGV. The V gene lost 4 bases and the J gene lost 11 bases, with 9 bases spanning the gap. The CDR3 has 11 amino acids. CDR3 sequence: CASSSGEAQHF. CDR3 DNA sequence: TGTGCCAGCAGCTCGGGCGAGGCCCAGCATTTT. The full variable domain, with the rest looked up from reference TRBV11-2 and TRBJ1-5, is EAGVAQSPRYKIIEKRQSVAFWCNPISGHATLYWYQQILGQGPKLLIQFQNNGVVDDSQLPKDRFSAERLKGVDSTLKIQPAKLEDSAVYLCASSSGEAQHFGDGTRLSIL.

This clonotype appeared a few times. The germline gene is not matched at one end of the junction; a read error may be the cause. V usage is TRBV2 and J usage is TRBJ2-5; TRBD1 agrees at 7 bases. The better agreement between TRBJ2-1 and the DNA end casts doubt on the J call. CDR1 is SNHLY and CDR2 is FYNNEI in the germline V gene. This CDR3 has 13 amino acids. The CDR3 DNA follows: TGTGCTAGCAGTGAGAACAGGGGAGATGAGCAGTTCTTC. Amino acid sequence: CASSENRGDEQFF.

About this clonotype itself: Likely a read error: the CDR3 ends without its conserved phenylalanine or tryptophan. It is unclear where the CDR3 begins or ends on the DNA, so no DNA is shown, and the CDR3 is as TCRdb lists it. The rearrangement joins TRBV29-1 to TRBJ1-4; the DNA was not used to check the table's D call, TRBD1. Germline assignment: CDR1 SQVTM and CDR2 ANQGSEA. The CDR3 length is 11 residues, termini included. The CDR3 protein is CSVDQAGGRVS.

This clonotype was counted only a few times. The J gene is TRBJ2-7, the V gene TRBV20-1; maybe TRBD2 (6 bases). V was pared by 3 bases and J by 1 base, with 13 bases between. CDR1 DFQATT and CDR2 SNEGSKA come from the germline V gene (reference sequence). The CDR3 covers 14 residues. CDR3 sequence (DNA): TGCAGTGCTAGTTTGCGGGGTTATTCCTACGAGCAGTACTTC. This translates into CSASLRGYSYEQYF.

This clonotype was counted ten times or more. J is TRBJ1-4 and V is TRBV9; D call uncertain. Germline CDR1 reads SGDLS; CDR2 reads YYNGEE. V lost 5 bases and J lost 0, with 11 bases in between. The CDR3 consists of 15 residues. The CDR3 DNA follows: TGTGCCAGCAGTGGACGGCTCGCAACTAATGAAAAACTGTTTTTT. This translates into CASSGRLATNEKLFF.

The J gene is TRBJ1-4, the V gene TRBV29-1, with D perhaps matching TRBD1 (6 bases). This CDR3 is 17 amino acids long. Trimming took off 3 bases at V and 0 bases at J, with 17 bases between the two ends. Germline V gives CDR1 SQVTM, CDR2 ANQGSEA. CDR3 loop: CSVEWVSGTSTNEKLFF. In nucleotides, the CDR3 is TGCAGCGTTGAGTGGGTCAGCGGGACATCAACTAATGAAAAACTGTTTTTT.

This clonotype appeared a few times. The chain uses TRBV13 and TRBJ2-7, with 8 bases matching TRBD1. The CDR3 runs to 13 residues. V dropped 3 bases and J dropped 5; count of bases not matched to a gene: 3. Germline V gene lookup returns CDR1 PRHDT and CDR2 FYEKMQ (reference sequence). CDR3 in amino acids: CASSFRTGNEQYF. The CDR3 nucleotides are TGTGCCAGCAGCTTCAGGACAGGGAACGAGCAGTACTTC.

This clonotype has a handful of counts. The CDR3 DNA is TGTGCCAGTAGTATCTGGGCGGCCGCAACTAATGAAAAACTGTTTTTT. Protein sequence: CASSIWAAATNEKLFF. This chain joins TRBV19 and TRBJ1-4; D ambiguous. The ends were cut back, 3 bases at V and 0 bases at J, with 11 bases in the middle. Per germline, CDR1 LNHDA and CDR2 SQIVND (reference sequence). The CDR3 spans 16 residues.

For this clonotype: The conserved phenylalanine or tryptophan normally closing the CDR3 is absent here, so this likely arose from a read error. The DNA is left out, because the CDR3 cannot be placed on it with certainty; the CDR3 is given as TCRdb lists it. J is TRBJ1-3 and V is TRBV11-2. The CDR3 has 11 amino acids, counting both end residues. Germline values: CDR1 SGHAT, CDR2 FQNNGV. The CDR3 here is CASSLSGTMTV.

Remarks on this clonotype: Because it lacks the conserved phenylalanine or tryptophan at the end, this CDR3 is likely a read error. Because the CDR3's place on the DNA is in doubt, the DNA is left out and the CDR3 is given as listed by TCRdb. The rearrangement links TRBV4-2 to TRBJ2-2; the table's D call of TRBD2 was not tested on the DNA. Germline V CDR1 and CDR2: LGHNA, YNFKEQ. The CDR3 is 9 residues long, ends included. CDR3 loop: CASSQDPLA.

This clonotype was recorded many times. The V gene is TRBV10-3, the J gene TRBJ1-4; a weak D match, TRBD1 (6 bases). Germline CDR1 ENHRY, CDR2 SYGVKD. V was clipped by 3 bases and J by 6 bases, with 11 bases between them. This CDR3 comprises 14 residues. The CDR3 coding sequence is TGTGCCATCAGTGAACAGGGTAGAGATGAAAAACTGTTTTTT. It translates to CAISEQGRDEKLFF.